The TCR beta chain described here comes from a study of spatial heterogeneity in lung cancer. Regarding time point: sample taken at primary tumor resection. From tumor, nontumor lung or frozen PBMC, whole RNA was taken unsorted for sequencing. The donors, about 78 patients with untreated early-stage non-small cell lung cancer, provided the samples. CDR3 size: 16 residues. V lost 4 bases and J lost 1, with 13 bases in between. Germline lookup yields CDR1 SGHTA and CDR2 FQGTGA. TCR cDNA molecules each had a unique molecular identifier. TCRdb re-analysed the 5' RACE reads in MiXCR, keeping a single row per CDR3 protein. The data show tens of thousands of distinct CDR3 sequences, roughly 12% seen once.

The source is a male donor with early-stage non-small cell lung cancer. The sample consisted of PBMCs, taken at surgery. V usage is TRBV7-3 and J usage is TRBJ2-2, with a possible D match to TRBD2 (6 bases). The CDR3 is CASSSSRGGNTGELFF. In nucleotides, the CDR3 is TGTGCCAGCAGCTCTTCCCGGGGAGGGAACACCGGGGAGCTGTTTTTT.